This T cell receptor beta chain was sequenced in a study of cytomegalovirus exposure and HLA in healthy donors. Study in general: The approximately 610 first-cohort repertoires shared a platform with the approximately 110 validation repertoires, as reported in a later analysis.

Sequencing used immunoSEQ multiplex PCR; TCRdb keeps in-frame clones, though not all of them. The sample yields 150,000 to 200,000 clones, about 81% seen once. The ends lost 4 bases at V and 1 base at J; junction bases unmatched: 4. Germline CDR1 MDHEN, CDR2 SYDVKM. The CDR3 contains 15 residues. The donors were members of the validation cohort, which comprised about 120 subjects and was separate from the first cohort of roughly 700 subjects. Study-wide results and caveats: According to a subsequent analysis, TCR clusters identified in the first cohort showed a tendency to co-occur across the 100 to 150 validation repertoires. The listing of 160 or so TCR beta chains classed them as cytomegalovirus-associated.

Regarding this clone: The antigen is not known.

Sequenced sample: PBMCs. This TCR was recovered from a woman aged 25 to 39 in good health and CMV-seronegative. The chain is built from TRBV28 and TRBJ2-3; TRBD2 aligns across 8 bases. The CDR3 bases are TGTGCCAGCAGTTCATTACTAGCGGGCACAGATACGCAGTATTTT. This encodes CASSSLLAGTDTQYF.